This TCR beta chain comes out of a study of cytomegalovirus exposure and HLA in healthy donors. With regard to this clone: The antigen is unknown.

Study findings and constraints: Investigators reported 150 to 200 TCR beta chains as tied to cytomegalovirus. High specificity and sensitivity for cytomegalovirus status were reported for the classifier.

Profiling relied on immunoSEQ multiplex PCR, and the TCRdb table lists in-frame clones only, not all of them. This sample yields around 70,000 clones, of which approximately 90% are seen a single time; about 3.2% belongs to the top ten. The CDR3 is made up of 17 amino acids. Per the germline V gene, CDR1 is MNHEY and CDR2 is SMNVEV (reference sequence). V was trimmed by 5 bases and J by 6 bases, leaving 23 bases between them. Sample: PBMCs. J is TRBJ2-1 and V is TRBV27; a possible D gene is TRBD2 (6 bases). This sequence was found in a man aged 18 to 30 in good health and CMV-seronegative. The CDR3 loop is CASSVHGRRAKSNEQFF. CDR3 nucleotides: TGTGCCAGCAGTGTCCATGGCCGGAGGGCCAAGAGCAATGAGCAGTTCTTC.